These T cell receptor beta chains were read from a single sample in a study of T cells in Graves' hyperthyroidism and ophthalmopathy. In TCRdb, the multiplex PCR reads were re-called with MiXCR into one record per CDR3 protein. This table holds about 640,000 distinct CDR3 sequences, less than 25% found once. The sequenced material came from blood. Every receptor here comes from a man aged 25-40 years with Graves' ophthalmopathy. Both conserved end residues are part of each CDR3. D genes are given only for firm matches. Clone size, where shown, is once, few, many, or a class for clones that have expanded.

V	size	J	D	CDR3	DNA
TRBV18	.	TRBJ2-1	TRBD2	CASSPGLAGGQFF	TGTGCCAGCTCACCGGGACTAGCGGGTGGTCAGTTCTTC
TRBV11-1	many	TRBJ1-1	.	CASSPGVGTEAFF	TGTGCCAGCAGCCCAGGGGTTGGCACTGAAGCTTTCTTT
TRBV11-2	.	TRBJ2-2	.	CASSRIQGSGELFF	TGTGCCAGCAGCCGAATCCAGGGATCCGGGGAGCTGTTTTTT
TRBV18	many	TRBJ2-5	.	CASSPPAGYETQYF	TGTGCCAGCTCACCGCCCGCGGGGTACGAGACCCAGTACTTC
TRBV28	many	TRBJ2-1	.	CASSPKALLLESSYNEQFF	TGTGCCAGCAGTCCCAAGGCCTTGCTACTAGAATCCTCCTACAATGAGCAGTTCTTC
TRBV6-1	few	TRBJ2-6	.	CASSPLGGANVLTF	TGTGCCAGCAGTCCGTTGGGGGGGGCCAACGTCCTGACTTTC
TRBV12-3/TRBV12-4	many	TRBJ1-5	.	CASSPTRTDQPQHF	TGTGCCAGCAGCCCCACCCGGACCGATCAGCCCCAGCATTTT
TRBV6-1	few	TRBJ2-1	.	CASSERPALLPDEQFF	TGTGCCAGCAGTGAACGTCCGGCTCTGTTACCCGATGAGCAGTTCTTC
TRBV3-1	many	TRBJ2-7	TRBD2	CASSPSGTSSYEQYF	TGTGCCAGCAGCCCTTCCGGGACTAGCTCCTACGAGCAGTACTTC
TRBV18	many	TRBJ2-1	TRBD2	CASSPGGRDNEQFF	TGTGCCAGCTCACCAGGCGGGAGGGACAATGAGCAGTTCTTC
TRBV4-1	.	TRBJ2-5	.	CASSQEARGTQTQYF	TGCGCCAGCAGCCAAGAGGCCAGGGGTACGCAGACCCAGTACTTC
TRBV15	.	TRBJ1-4	.	CATSRGSSGGTNEKLFF	TGTGCCACCAGCAGAGGGTCCTCGGGAGGCACTAATGAAAAACTGTTTTTT
TRBV20-1	many	TRBJ1-1	.	CSGEGEVGTEAFF	TGCAGTGGGGAAGGTGAGGTAGGCACTGAAGCTTTCTTT
TRBV30	many	TRBJ2-5	.	CAQATLQGEETQYF	TGTGCCCAGGCCACTCTACAGGGAGAAGAGACCCAGTACTTC
TRBV12-3/TRBV12-4	many	TRBJ2-7	TRBD2	CASSFRGLADYEQYF	TGTGCCAGCAGTTTTCGGGGTCTAGCGGACTACGAGCAGTACTTC
TRBV27	.	TRBJ2-3	.	CASSLAGRTSDTQYF	TGTGCCAGCAGTTTGGCTGGGCGTACGTCAGATACGCAGTATTTT
TRBV28	few	TRBJ2-3	.	CASSLDGVDTQYF	TGTGCCAGCAGCTTAGACGGGGTAGATACGCAGTATTTT
TRBV11-2	many	TRBJ2-3	.	CASSLGYRTTDTQYF	TGTGCCAGCAGCTTAGGATACCGGACCACAGATACGCAGTATTTT
TRBV28	.	TRBJ2-5	TRBD1	CASSQDRGQETQHF	TGTGCCAGCAGCCAGGACAGGGGGCAAGAGACCCAGCACTTC
TRBV20-1	.	TRBJ2-5	.	CSAQRGETRYF	TGCAGTGCACAACGGGGAGAGACCCGGTACTTC
TRBV4-1	few	TRBJ1-4	.	CASSQAGTEKLFF	TGCGCCAGCAGCCAAGCGGGGACAGAAAAACTGTTTTTT
TRBV12-3/TRBV12-4	.	TRBJ2-1	TRBD1	CASRPGQPNNEQFF	TGTGCCAGCAGGCCGGGACAGCCAAACAATGAGCAGTTCTTC
TRBV5-4	few	TRBJ1-5	TRBD1	CASSIDRANQPQHF	TGTGCCAGCAGCATCGACAGGGCCAATCAGCCCCAGCATTTT
TRBV5-6	many	TRBJ2-3	.	CASSLYPESADTQYF	TGTGCCAGCAGCTTGTACCCCGAGAGTGCAGATACGCAGTATTTT
TRBV10-2	.	TRBJ2-7	TRBD2	CASIGTSGSSYEQYF	TGCGCCAGCATTGGGACTAGCGGGAGCTCCTACGAGCAGTACTTC
TRBV7-9	many	TRBJ1-5	.	CASSLTAPGQPQHF	TGTGCCAGCAGCTTGACAGCTCCCGGACAGCCCCAGCATTTT